One and the same sample provided the 9 T cell receptor beta chains below, sequenced in a study of blood T cell repertoires in COVID-19. Some clones are missing from TCRdb's copy, which holds only in-frame ones; the method was immunoSEQ multiplex PCR. The sample carries about 68,000 clones, 70% to 90% recorded once. Sample: peripheral blood. These receptors came from a man under 40 with acute or convalescent COVID-19.

The rearrangement joins TRBV1 to TRBJ2-2; the listed D gene, TRBD1, was not tested against the DNA. TRBV1 is marked as a pseudogene. The CDR3 is 14 residues long. The CDR3 is CTSSHQGYTGELFF. CDR3 coding DNA: TGCACCAGCAGCCACCAGGGGTACACCGGGGAGCTGTTTTTT.

The chain joins TRBV5-1 to TRBJ2-1; tentative D call: TRBD2 (6 bases). The CDR3 spans 14 residues. Per germline, CDR1 SGHRS and CDR2 YFSETQ. Deletions cut 4 bases from V and 3 bases from J, with 11 bases between. The CDR3 loop reads CASSGGTLYNEQFF. The CDR3 region has the DNA TGCGCCAGCAGCGGCGGGACTCTCTACAATGAGCAGTTCTTC. The variable domain in full, with the rest retrieved from reference TRBV5-1 and TRBJ2-1, is KAGVTQTPRYLIKTRGQQVTLSCSPISGHRSVSWYQQTPGQGLQFLFEYFSETQRNKGNFPGRFSGRQFSNSRSEMNVSTLELGDSALYLCASSGGTLYNEQFFGPGTRLTVL.

V and J are TRBV9 and TRBJ2-5; TRBD2 aligns across 8 bases. The CDR3 is made up of 15 amino acids. Germline V gene lookup returns CDR1 SGDLS and CDR2 YYNGEE. V shed 7 bases, J shed 5 bases, and the junction held 13 bases outside the gene matches. As DNA, the CDR3 is TGTGCCAGCGGAAGCGGGAGAAGTAATCCGGAGACCCAGTACTTC. Its protein product is CASGSGRSNPETQYF.

This clone appeared a single time. The V and J genes are TRBV5-1 and TRBJ1-4; possibly TRBD1 for D (6 bases). The CDR3 contains 15 residues. Looked up from germline, CDR1 is SGHRS and CDR2 is YFSETQ. Between the trimmed V and J ends, which lost 2 bases and 8 bases, there was a span of 16 bases. In DNA form, the CDR3 reads TGCGCCAGCAGCTTAACAGGGTCCAGCGAGGAAAAACTGTTTTTT. Its protein product is CASSLTGSSEEKLFF. Complete variable domain (other parts from reference TRBV5-1 and TRBJ1-4): KAGVTQTPRYLIKTRGQQVTLSCSPISGHRSVSWYQQTPGQGLQFLFEYFSETQRNKGNFPGRFSGRQFSNSRSEMNVSTLELGDSALYLCASSLTGSSEEKLFFGSGTQLSVL.

This chain uses TRBV28 with TRBJ1-6, with D hard to call. The ends were cut back, 5 bases at V and 1 base at J, with 6 bases in the middle. The CDR3 runs to 14 residues. Germline CDR1 MDHEN, CDR2 SYDVKM. The CDR3 DNA is TGTGCCAGCAGTCCGACATCCTATAATTCACCCCTCCACTTT. Amino acids: CASSPTSYNSPLHF.

This clone has only one observation. The chain carries TRBV4-1 and TRBJ1-1; tentatively, D is TRBD1 (6 bases). This CDR3 has 14 amino acids. V was cut by 2 bases and J by 8 bases, with 15 bases left in between. CDR1 is MGHRA, CDR2 YSYEKL, per germline. This chain's CDR3 is CASSQRQDRKEAFF. The CDR3 DNA reads TGCGCCAGCAGCCAAAGACAGGATCGGAAGGAAGCTTTCTTT.

V and J are TRBV24-1 and TRBJ2-5; 7 bases are shared with TRBD1. CDR1 is KGHDR and CDR2 is SFDVKD in the germline V gene. After removal of 9 bases from V and 6 bases from J, the junction contained 12 bases not matched to a gene. The CDR3 contains 14 residues. CDR3: CATSPGQVLQTQYF. CDR3 in DNA: TGTGCCACCTCACCCGGACAGGTATTGCAGACCCAGTACTTC.

Regarding this clone: The same CDR3 is also encoded by other DNA sequences in this sample. The J gene is TRBJ1-2, the V gene TRBV28, with no clear D. V gave up 3 bases and J gave up 2 bases, with 7 bases separating them. Per the germline V gene, CDR1 is MDHEN and CDR2 is SYDVKM. The CDR3 is 13 residues long. For the CDR3, the DNA is TGTGCCAGCAGTTTGGGAGGGAACTATGGCTACACCTTC. It is translated as CASSLGGNYGYTF.

This chain uses TRBV27 with TRBJ1-5; TRBD1 is a possible D gene (5 bases). Germline loops: CDR1 MNHEY, CDR2 SMNVEV (reference sequence). V was pared by 6 bases and J by 4 bases, with 7 bases between. The CDR3 extends over 12 amino acids. CDR3 nucleotide sequence: TGTGCCAGCAGGGCAGGGAATCAGCCCCAGCATTTT. Residues: CASRAGNQPQHF.